This T cell receptor beta chain was sequenced for a study of blood T cell repertoires in COVID-19 (dated by TCRdb to 2020 to 2021). For the wider study: Samples from collaborators originated in the United States, Italy and Spain and spanned both the acute and convalescent phases of COVID-19. The prospective study material was composed of cDNA or gDNA derived from T cells, B-cell-depleted T cells, or PBMCs. Subjects who had been exposed to COVID-19, were actively infected with it, or had recovered from it provided the deeply sampled blood TCRbeta repertoires that made up the dataset. A freely available public database, intended as a resource for researchers studying the immune response to SARS-CoV-2, is where the repertoires were released. Samples were obtained from the ongoing ImmuneRACE study (first 160 participants) and from 1,200 or so subjects provided by 6 global collaborators. The sample metadata nearly always contained a de-identified subject ID, COVID-19 status, age in years and sex. HLA class I and class II types, where available, came from metadata supplied by the sample provider rather than from assay-based typing.

Remarks on this clone: Its antigen is not yet known. Base qualities are not at hand, and no much larger clone is one base apart.

Each collaborating institution followed its own protocols to collect whole blood in K2EDTA tubes. For TCRbeta analysis, collaborators shipped samples as frozen whole blood, isolated PBMCs, or DNA extracted from either of those sample types. On the study overall, not on this receptor specifically: The quantity of clinical and demographic metadata differed by source and by participant and was supplied without curation.

The immunoSEQ Assay, a bias-controlled multiplex PCR, was used to amplify TCRbeta CDR3 regions from genomic DNA. The study's own analysis went as follows. Nucleated cell counts per sample were estimated from amplification of reference gene primers within the assay. To quantify the absolute abundance of each unique TCRbeta CDR3 rearrangement, sequence reads were collapsed and filtered. For each sample, productive Simpson clonality was calculated as the square root of Simpson's diversity index across productive rearrangements. Imported from immuneACCESS, the table was reduced by TCRdb to in-frame sequences with V and J called. These copies leave out some clones; in studies compared against another copy, an unresolved V gene accounts for under half, and the cause of the remainder is not known. D and trimming come from the DNA, and the V and J calls and clone size come from that table. A total of 90,000 to 120,000 clones appear in this sample, approximately 62% of them only once. The ten largest clones capture approximately 5.9% of the sample.

Trimming removed 4 bases from V and 3 bases from J, leaving 13 bases between the germline ends. The CDR3 holds 15 amino acids from the cysteine to the phenylalanine. The kept DNA is CDR3 alone, 45 bases in frame from the first base. CDR1 SGHKS and CDR2 YYEKEE were looked up in the germline V gene (reference sequence). The receptor's source is an elderly man with acute or convalescent COVID-19. The sample comprised peripheral blood. The chain was built from TRBV5-5 and TRBJ2-2; possibly the D gene is TRBD1, per 6 matching bases. CDR3 loop: CASSLNSGDTGELFF. The nucleotide sequence is given as TGTGCCAGCAGCCTCAACTCAGGGGACACCGGGGAGCTGTTTTTT.